This is a list of T cell receptor beta chains from one sample in a study of STAT5B mutations in CD4+ large granular lymphocyte leukemia. The assay was immunoSEQ multiplex PCR, and TCRdb's table has in-frame clones only and misses some. The table includes approximately 2,300 clones, around 75% detected once. Input material: PBMCs. These receptors were collected from a woman in her 70s with CD4+ T-cell large granular lymphocyte leukemia. The CDR3 runs from the conserved cysteine through the conserved F or W. Fields, in order: clone size, J gene, D gene, V gene, CDR3 DNA, CDR3 protein. D genes are given only for firm matches. Some rows mark clone size as missing; the rest say once, few, many or name a class of expanded clone.

few TRBJ1-1 . TRBV5-1 TGCGCCAGCAGCGGGGCGATAGGAAGGACTGAAGCTTTCTTT CASSGAIGRTEAFF
. TRBJ2-3 TRBD2 TRBV2 TGTGCCAGCAGTGGACTAGCAGTTAGCACAGATACGCAGTATTTT CASSGLAVSTDTQYF
once TRBJ2-1 . TRBV5-8 TGTGCCAGCAGCGTGGAGGACACCTCCTACAATGAGCAGTTCTTC CASSVEDTSYNEQFF
. TRBJ1-4 . TRBV15 TGTGCCACCCGCCAGTCCTCTAATGAAAAACTGTTTTTT CATRQSSNEKLFF
. TRBJ2-4 TRBD1 TRBV2 TGTGCCAGCAGTGAAGGGGGACAGGGCGACATTCAGTACTTC CASSEGGQGDIQYF
few TRBJ1-2 TRBD1 TRBV27 TGTGCCAGCAGTAACCGACAGGGTGCTGGCTACACCTTC CASSNRQGAGYTF
few TRBJ2-3 . TRBV11-2 TGTGCCAGCAGCTTAAACATGGATACGCAGTATTTT CASSLNMDTQYF
. TRBJ2-5 . TRBV27 TGTGCCAGCAGTTTATCGATGAGGGAGACCCAGTACTTC CASSLSMRETQYF
. TRBJ2-1 . TRBV11-3 TGTGCCAGCACTGAGGGCAGAAGCTACAATGAGCAGTTCTTC CASTEGRSYNEQFF
. TRBJ2-5 . TRBV5-1 TGCGCCAGCAGCGGGACAACACGGGGGACCCAGTACTTC CASSGTTRGTQYF
. TRBJ2-2 . TRBV15 TGTGCCACCAGCAGTCAGTTGGCGCAGGAGCTGTTTTTT CATSSQLAQELFF
. TRBJ2-5 . TRBV2 TGTGCCAGCAGCCTCGGACAGGCCGGGGGCGAGACCCAGTACTTC CASSLGQAGGETQYF
few TRBJ2-7 . TRBV7-9 TGTGCCAGCAGCTTCGCAGCGATCTCCTACGAGCAGTACTTC CASSFAAISYEQYF
. TRBJ2-3 . TRBV5-4 TGTGCCAGCAGCTTGGACGGGGGAGGCACAGATACGCAGTATTTT CASSLDGGGTDTQYF
few TRBJ1-1 . TRBV6-5 TGTGCCAGCAGCTCCAAGTGGCCGGGAACTGAAGCTTTCTTT CASSSKWPGTEAFF
. TRBJ2-1 TRBD1 TRBV9 TGTGCCAGCAGCGCACCCGGGACAGTGAACAATGAGCAGTTCTTC CASSAPGTVNNEQFF
. TRBJ2-5 TRBD1 TRBV5-1 TGCGCCAGCAGCTCGGGACAGGGAGACGTGGAGACCCAGTACTTC CASSSGQGDVETQYF
. TRBJ2-7 . TRBV11-2 TGTGCCAGCAGCCCTTCCTACGAGCAGTACTTC CASSPSYEQYF
. TRBJ2-3 TRBD2 TRBV5-4 TGTGCCAGCAGCTACGCTAGCGGGGGGCTGGGAGATACGCAGTATTTT CASSYASGGLGDTQYF
. TRBJ2-1 TRBD2 TRBV6-6 TGTGCCAGCAGGCGTAGCGGGACGGGTTACAATGAGCAGTTCTTC CASRRSGTGYNEQFF
. TRBJ2-7 . TRBV7-9 TGTGCCAGCAGCCTGGCGGATTACGAGCAGTACTTC CASSLADYEQYF
. TRBJ1-2 TRBD1 TRBV5-1 TGCGCCAGCAGCGGGGGACAGGGAGATGATGGCTACACCTTC CASSGGQGDDGYTF
. TRBJ2-7 TRBD2 TRBV10-3 TGTGCCATCAGTGACAGGGGGGCCATAGCGGGGGCCCACTGGTCCGAGCAGTACTTC CAISDRGAIAGAHWSEQYF
. TRBJ1-1 . TRBV7-3 TGTGCCAGCAGCCCCCATTCGGACGGAAGATTATTGAACACTGAAGCTTTCTTT CASSPHSDGRLLNTEAFF
. TRBJ2-1 . TRBV29-1 TGCAGCGTTGACTGGCAGAGATACAATGAGCAGTTCTTC CSVDWQRYNEQFF
. TRBJ1-2 TRBD1 TRBV4-1 TGCGCCAGCAGCCCTCCGGGACAGGGCTACACCTTC CASSPPGQGYTF
few TRBJ2-7 . TRBV6-1 TGTGCCAGCAGTGGGTACTACGAGCAGTACTTC CASSGYYEQYF
. TRBJ2-7 TRBD2 TRBV5-8 TGTGCCAGCAGCTGGGGAGCGGGGGATTCCTACGAGCAGTACTTC CASSWGAGDSYEQYF
. TRBJ2-3 . TRBV19 TGTGCCAGTAGTATCAACCGGGGGGATACGCAGTATTTT CASSINRGDTQYF
. TRBJ1-5 . TRBV19 TGTGCCAGTAGTATAGACTCCAGGGGCCCCAGCAATCAGCCCCAGCATTTT CASSIDSRGPSNQPQHF
. TRBJ2-1 TRBD2 TRBV16 TGTGCCAGCAGCCAATTTGCAGGCGGGAGGGGAAGTGAGCAGTTCTTC CASSQFAGGRGSEQFF
. TRBJ1-2 TRBD1 TRBV5-4 TGTGCCAGCAGCTTGGTAGCGACAGGGGCCTATGGCTACACCTTC CASSLVATGAYGYTF
. TRBJ2-7 TRBD1 TRBV6-6 TGTGCCAGCAGTTTTATCGACAGGGCCTACGAGCAGTACTTC CASSFIDRAYEQYF
. TRBJ2-1 . TRBV28 TGTGCCAGCAGAGAGAACGGAGGCTCCTACAATGAGCAGTTCTTC CASRENGGSYNEQFF
. TRBJ2-7 TRBD1 TRBV7-9 TGTGCCAGTATGGGGGACAGGGGTTCTTGGGAGCAGTACTTC CASMGDRGSWEQYF
. TRBJ2-5 . TRBV18 TGTGCCAGCTCACCGGTTGGGGGGCGAGAGACCCAGTACTTC CASSPVGGRETQYF
. TRBJ1-4 . TRBV7-9 TGTGCCAGCAGCGCCCGGACGGGTGGTGAAAAACTGTTTTTT CASSARTGGEKLFF
. TRBJ1-2 . TRBV28 TGTGCCAGCATCGCGGACAGTGGCGGGGGCTACACCTTC CASIADSGGGYTF
. TRBJ2-1 . TRBV19 TGTGCCAGTAGTGATATGGATGAGCAGTTCTTC CASSDMDEQFF
once TRBJ1-1 . TRBV28 TGTGCCAGCAGACCAGCAGGGGACTCAACCGAAGCTTTCTTT CASRPAGDSTEAFF
. TRBJ1-4 . TRBV6-1 TGTGCCAGCAGTGATAGGGGGAGGGAACTGTTTTTT CASSDRGRELFF
. TRBJ2-3 . TRBV7-9 TGTGCCAGCAGTCTCAGCGGGAGCACAGATACGCAGTATTTT CASSLSGSTDTQYF
. TRBJ2-3 . TRBV9 TGTGCCAGCAGCGTAGCATCGGGGTCGGGCACGCAGTATTTT CASSVASGSGTQYF
. TRBJ2-2 . TRBV6-1 TGTGCCAGCAGCCTCGACTACACCGGGGAGCTGTTTTTT CASSLDYTGELFF
once TRBJ2-3 TRBD2 TRBV27 TGTGCCAGCAGTATTACTAGCGGGGGAGCAGATACGCAGTATTTT CASSITSGGADTQYF